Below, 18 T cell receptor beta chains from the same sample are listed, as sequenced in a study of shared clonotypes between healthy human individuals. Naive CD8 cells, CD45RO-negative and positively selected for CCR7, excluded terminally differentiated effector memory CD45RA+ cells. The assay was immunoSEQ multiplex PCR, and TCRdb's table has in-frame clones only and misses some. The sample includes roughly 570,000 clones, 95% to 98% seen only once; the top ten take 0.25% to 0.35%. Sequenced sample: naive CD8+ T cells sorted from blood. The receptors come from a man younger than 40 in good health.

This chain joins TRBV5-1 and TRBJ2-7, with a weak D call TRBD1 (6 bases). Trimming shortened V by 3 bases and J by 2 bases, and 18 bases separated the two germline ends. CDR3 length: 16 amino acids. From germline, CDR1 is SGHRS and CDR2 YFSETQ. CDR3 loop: CASSSDSWTATYEQYF. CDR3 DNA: TGCGCCAGCAGCTCGGATTCCTGGACAGCCACCTACGAGCAGTACTTC.

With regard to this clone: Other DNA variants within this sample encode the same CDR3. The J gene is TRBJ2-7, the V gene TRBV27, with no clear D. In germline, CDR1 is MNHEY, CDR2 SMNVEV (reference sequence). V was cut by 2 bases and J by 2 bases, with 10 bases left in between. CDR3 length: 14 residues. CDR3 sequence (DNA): TGTGCCAGCAGTTTAGGACCAGACGCCTACGAGCAGTACTTC. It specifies CASSLGPDAYEQYF.

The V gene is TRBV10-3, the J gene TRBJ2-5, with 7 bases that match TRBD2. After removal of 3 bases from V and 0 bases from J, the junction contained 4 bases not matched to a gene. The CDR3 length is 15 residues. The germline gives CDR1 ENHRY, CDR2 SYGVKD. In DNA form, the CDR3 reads TGTGCCATCAGTGATGGGGGGGAGTACCAAGAGACCCAGTACTTC. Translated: CAISDGGEYQETQYF.

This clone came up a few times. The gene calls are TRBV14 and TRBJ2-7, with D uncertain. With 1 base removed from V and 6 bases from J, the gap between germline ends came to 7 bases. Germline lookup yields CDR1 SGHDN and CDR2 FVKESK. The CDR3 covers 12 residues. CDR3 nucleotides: TGTGCCAGCAGCCAAGGTGGGCCCGAGCAGTACTTC. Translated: CASSQGGPEQYF. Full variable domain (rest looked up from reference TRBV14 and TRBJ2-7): EAGVTQFPSHSVIEKGQTVTLRCDPISGHDNLYWYRRVMGKEIKFLLHFVKESKQDESGMPNNRFLAERTGGTYSTLKVQPAELEDSGVYFCASSQGGPEQYFGPGTRLTVT.

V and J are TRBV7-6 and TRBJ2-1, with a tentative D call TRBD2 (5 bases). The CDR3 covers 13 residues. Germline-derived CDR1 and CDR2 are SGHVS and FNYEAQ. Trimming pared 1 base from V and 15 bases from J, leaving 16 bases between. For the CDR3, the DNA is TGTGCCAGCAGCTTAGATGGACTGAACGCTCCGTTCTTC. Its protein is CASSLDGLNAPFF.

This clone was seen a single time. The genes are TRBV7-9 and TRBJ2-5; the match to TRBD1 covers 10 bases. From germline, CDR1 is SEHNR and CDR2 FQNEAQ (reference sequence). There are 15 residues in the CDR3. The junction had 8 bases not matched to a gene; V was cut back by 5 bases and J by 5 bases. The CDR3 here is CASSGRDRGWETQYF. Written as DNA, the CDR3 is TGTGCCAGCAGCGGCCGGGACAGGGGCTGGGAGACCCAGTACTTC.

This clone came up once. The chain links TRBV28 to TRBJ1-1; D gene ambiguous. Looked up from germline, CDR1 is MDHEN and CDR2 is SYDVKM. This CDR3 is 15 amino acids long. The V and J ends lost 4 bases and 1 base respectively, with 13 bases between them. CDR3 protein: CASSSPTRANTEAFF. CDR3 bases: TGTGCCAGCAGTTCCCCTACTCGGGCGAACACTGAAGCTTTCTTT.

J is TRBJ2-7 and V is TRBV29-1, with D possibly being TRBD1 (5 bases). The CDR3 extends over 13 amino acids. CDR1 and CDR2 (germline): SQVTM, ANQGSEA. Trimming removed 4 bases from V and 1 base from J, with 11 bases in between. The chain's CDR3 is CSVGTQTSYEQYF. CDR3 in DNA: TGCAGCGTTGGGACACAAACTTCCTACGAGCAGTACTTC.

The CDR3 loop reads CASSLPGTANGYTF. The DNA for the CDR3 is TGTGCCAGCAGTTTACCAGGGACTGCTAATGGCTACACCTTC. The chain employs TRBV28 and TRBJ1-2; D may be TRBD1 (5 bases). Germline V CDR1 and CDR2: MDHEN, SYDVKM. Trimming removed 2 bases from V and 6 bases from J, with 13 bases in between. This CDR3 is built from 14 residues.

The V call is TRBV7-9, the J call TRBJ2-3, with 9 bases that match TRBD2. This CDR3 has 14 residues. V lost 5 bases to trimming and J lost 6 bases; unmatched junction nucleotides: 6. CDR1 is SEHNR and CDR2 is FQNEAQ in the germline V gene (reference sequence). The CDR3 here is CASSNPSGRDTQYF. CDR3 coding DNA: TGTGCCAGCAGCAATCCCAGCGGGAGGGATACGCAGTATTTT.

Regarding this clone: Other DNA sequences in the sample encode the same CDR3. As DNA, the CDR3 is TGTGCCAGCAGTTTATTGTACACCGGGGAGCTGTTTTTT. This sequence encodes CASSLLYTGELFF. The rearrangement links TRBV27 to TRBJ2-2; D is undetermined. The ends were cut back, 1 base at V and 3 bases at J, with 3 bases in the middle. Germline V gene lookup returns CDR1 MNHEY and CDR2 SMNVEV (reference sequence). The CDR3 runs to 13 residues.

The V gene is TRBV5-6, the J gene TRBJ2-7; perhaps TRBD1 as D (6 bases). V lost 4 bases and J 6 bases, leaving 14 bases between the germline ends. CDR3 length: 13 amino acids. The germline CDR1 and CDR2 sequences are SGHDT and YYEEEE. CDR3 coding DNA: TGTGCCAGCAGCCGCATGGGGGCGGCCGAGCAGTACTTC. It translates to CASSRMGAAEQYF. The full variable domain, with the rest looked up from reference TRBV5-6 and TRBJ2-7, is DAGVTQSPTHLIKTRGQQVTLRCSPKSGHDTVSWYQQALGQGPQFIFQYYEEEERQRGNFPDRFSGHQFPNYSSELNVNALLLGDSALYLCASSRMGAAEQYFGPGTRLTVT.

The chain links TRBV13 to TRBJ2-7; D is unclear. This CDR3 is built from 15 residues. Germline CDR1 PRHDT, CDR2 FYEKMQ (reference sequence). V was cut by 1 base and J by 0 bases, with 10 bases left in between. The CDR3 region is CASSLVRVTSYEQYF. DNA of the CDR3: TGTGCCAGCAGCTTAGTAAGGGTAACCTCCTACGAGCAGTACTTC.

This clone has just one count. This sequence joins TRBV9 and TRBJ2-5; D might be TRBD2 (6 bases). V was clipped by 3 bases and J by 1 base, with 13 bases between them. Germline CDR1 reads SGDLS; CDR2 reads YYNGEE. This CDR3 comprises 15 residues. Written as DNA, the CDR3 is TGTGCCAGCAGCGCCTGGGACGGGGGCCAAGAGACCCAGTACTTC. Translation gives CASSAWDGGQETQYF.

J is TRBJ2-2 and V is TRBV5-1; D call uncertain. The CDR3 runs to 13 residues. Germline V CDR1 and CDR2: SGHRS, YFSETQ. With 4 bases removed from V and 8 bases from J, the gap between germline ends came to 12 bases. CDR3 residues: CASSASEAGELFF. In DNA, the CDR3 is TGCGCCAGCAGCGCGAGTGAAGCTGGGGAGCTGTTTTTT. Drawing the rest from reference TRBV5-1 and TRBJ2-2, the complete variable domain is KAGVTQTPRYLIKTRGQQVTLSCSPISGHRSVSWYQQTPGQGLQFLFEYFSETQRNKGNFPGRFSGRQFSNSRSEMNVSTLELGDSALYLCASSASEAGELFFGEGSRLTVL.

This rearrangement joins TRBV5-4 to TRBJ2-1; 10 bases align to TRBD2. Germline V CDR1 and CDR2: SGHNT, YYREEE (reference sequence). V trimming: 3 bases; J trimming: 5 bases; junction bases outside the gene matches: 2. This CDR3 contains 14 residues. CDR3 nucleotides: TGTGCCAGCAGCTCGCTAGCGGGGGACAATGAGCAGTTCTTC. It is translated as CASSSLAGDNEQFF.

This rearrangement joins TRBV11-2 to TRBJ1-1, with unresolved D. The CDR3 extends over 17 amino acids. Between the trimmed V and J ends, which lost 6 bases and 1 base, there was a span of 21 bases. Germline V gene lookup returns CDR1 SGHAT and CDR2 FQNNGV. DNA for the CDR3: TGTGCCAGCAGTCCCCCCGCTGGGCGGAAAGGGAACACTGAAGCTTTCTTT. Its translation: CASSPPAGRKGNTEAFF.

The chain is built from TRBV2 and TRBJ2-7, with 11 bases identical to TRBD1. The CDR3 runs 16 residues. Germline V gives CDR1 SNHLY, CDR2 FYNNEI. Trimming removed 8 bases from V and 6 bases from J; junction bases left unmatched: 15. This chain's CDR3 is CASLGQGAPKVPEQYF. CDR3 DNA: TGTGCCAGCCTAGGACAGGGGGCGCCTAAGGTCCCCGAGCAGTACTTC. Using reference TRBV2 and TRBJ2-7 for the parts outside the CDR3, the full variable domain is EPEVTQTPSHQVTQMGQEVILRCVPISNHLYFYWYRQILGQKVEFLVSFYNNEISEKSEIFDDQFSVERPDGSNFTLKIRSTKLEDSAMYFCASLGQGAPKVPEQYFGPGTRLTVT.